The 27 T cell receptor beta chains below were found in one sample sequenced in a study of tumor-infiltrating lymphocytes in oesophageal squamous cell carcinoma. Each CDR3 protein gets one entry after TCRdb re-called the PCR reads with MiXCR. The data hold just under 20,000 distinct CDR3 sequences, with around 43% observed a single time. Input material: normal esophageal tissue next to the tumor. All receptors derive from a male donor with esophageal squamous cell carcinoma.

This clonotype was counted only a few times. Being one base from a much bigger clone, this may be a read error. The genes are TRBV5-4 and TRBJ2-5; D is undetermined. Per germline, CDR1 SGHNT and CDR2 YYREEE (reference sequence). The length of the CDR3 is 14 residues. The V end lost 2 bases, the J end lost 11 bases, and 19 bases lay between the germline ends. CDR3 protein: CASSFDQTGNEQYF. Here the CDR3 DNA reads TGTGCCAGCAGCTTTGATCAAACCGGCAATGAGCAGTACTTC. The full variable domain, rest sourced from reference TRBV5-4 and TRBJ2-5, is ETGVTQSPTHLIKTRGQQVTLRCSSQSGHNTVSWYQQALGQGPQFIFQYYREEENGRGNFPPRFSGLQFPNYSSELNVNALELDDSALYLCASSFDQTGNEQYFGPGTRLLVL.

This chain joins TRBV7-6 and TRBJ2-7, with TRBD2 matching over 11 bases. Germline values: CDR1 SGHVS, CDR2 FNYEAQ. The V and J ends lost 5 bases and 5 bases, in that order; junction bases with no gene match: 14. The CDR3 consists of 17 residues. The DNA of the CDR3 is TGTGCCAGCAGCCTCATGACTAGCGGGATTACCACCAACGAGCAGTACTTC. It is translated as CASSLMTSGITTNEQYF.

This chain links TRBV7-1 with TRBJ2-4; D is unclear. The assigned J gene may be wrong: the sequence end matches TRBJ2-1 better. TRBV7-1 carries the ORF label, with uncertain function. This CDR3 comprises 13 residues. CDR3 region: CASSSGSYNEQFF. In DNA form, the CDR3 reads TGTGCCAGCAGCTCAGGCTCCTACAATGAGCAGTTCTTC.

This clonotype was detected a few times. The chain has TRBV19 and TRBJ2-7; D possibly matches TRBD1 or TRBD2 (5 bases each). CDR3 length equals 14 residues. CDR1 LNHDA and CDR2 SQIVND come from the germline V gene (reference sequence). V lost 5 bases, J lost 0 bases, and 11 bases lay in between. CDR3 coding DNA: TGTGCCAGTAGTTTCCCAGGGAGCTCCTACGAGCAGTACTTC. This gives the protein CASSFPGSSYEQYF.

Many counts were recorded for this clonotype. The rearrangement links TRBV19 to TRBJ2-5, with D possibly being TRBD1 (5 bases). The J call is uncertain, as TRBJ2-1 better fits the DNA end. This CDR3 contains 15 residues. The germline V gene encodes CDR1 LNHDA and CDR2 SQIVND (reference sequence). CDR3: CASSVDSLLYNEQFF. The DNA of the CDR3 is TGTGCCAGTAGTGTCGACAGCCTACTCTACAATGAGCAGTTCTTC.

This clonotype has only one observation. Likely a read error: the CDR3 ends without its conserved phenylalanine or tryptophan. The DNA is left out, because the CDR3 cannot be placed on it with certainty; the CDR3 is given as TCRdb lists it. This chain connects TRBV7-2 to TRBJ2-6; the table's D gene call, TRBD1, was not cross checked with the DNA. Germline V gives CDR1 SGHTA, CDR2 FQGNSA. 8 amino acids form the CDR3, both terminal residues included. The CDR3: CASSLDGQ.

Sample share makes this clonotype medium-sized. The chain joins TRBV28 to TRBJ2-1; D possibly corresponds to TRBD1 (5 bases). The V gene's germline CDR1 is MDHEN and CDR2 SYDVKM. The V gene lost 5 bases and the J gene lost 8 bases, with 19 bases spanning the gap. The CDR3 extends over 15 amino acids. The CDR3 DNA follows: TGTGCCAGCAGTGCCCAAGGGCACAGGTCCGATGAGCAGTTCTTC. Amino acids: CASSAQGHRSDEQFF.

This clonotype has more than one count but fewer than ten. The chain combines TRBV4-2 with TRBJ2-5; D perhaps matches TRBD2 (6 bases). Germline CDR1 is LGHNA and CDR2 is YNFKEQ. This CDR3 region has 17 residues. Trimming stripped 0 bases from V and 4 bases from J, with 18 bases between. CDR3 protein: CASSQEIRRGAGETQYF. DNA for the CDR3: TGTGCCAGCAGCCAAGAGATACGGCGGGGCGCAGGAGAGACCCAGTACTTC.

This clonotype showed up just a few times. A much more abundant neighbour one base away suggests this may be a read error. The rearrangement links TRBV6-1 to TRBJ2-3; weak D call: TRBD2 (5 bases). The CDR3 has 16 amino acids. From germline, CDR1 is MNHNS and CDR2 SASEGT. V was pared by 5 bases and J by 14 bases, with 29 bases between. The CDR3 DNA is TGTGCCAGCAGTCGGCTCATAAGACATCTCACCGGGGAGCTGTATTTT. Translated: CASSRLIRHLTGELYF.

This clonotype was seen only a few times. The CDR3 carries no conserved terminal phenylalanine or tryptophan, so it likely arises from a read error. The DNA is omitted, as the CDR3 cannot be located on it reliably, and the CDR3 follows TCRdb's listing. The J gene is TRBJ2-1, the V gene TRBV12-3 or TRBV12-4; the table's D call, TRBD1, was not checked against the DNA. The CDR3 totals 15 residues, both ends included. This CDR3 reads CASGRTEGGGYTFGS.

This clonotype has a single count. CDR3 amino acids: CASDLAGDTYEQYF. CDR3 bases: TGTGCCAGTGATCTTGCGGGAGACACCTACGAGCAGTACTTC. The chain links TRBV2 to TRBJ2-1; TRBD2 agrees at 7 bases. TRBJ2-7 explains the end of the DNA better; the J call may be wrong. There are 14 residues in the CDR3. Germline lookup yields CDR1 SNHLY and CDR2 FYNNEI.

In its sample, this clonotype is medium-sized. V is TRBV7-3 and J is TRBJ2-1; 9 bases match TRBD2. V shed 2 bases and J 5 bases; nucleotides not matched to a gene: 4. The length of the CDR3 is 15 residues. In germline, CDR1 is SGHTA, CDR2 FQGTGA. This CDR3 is CASSLGLAGNNEQFF. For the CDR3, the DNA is TGTGCCAGCAGCTTAGGGCTAGCGGGAAACAATGAGCAGTTCTTC.

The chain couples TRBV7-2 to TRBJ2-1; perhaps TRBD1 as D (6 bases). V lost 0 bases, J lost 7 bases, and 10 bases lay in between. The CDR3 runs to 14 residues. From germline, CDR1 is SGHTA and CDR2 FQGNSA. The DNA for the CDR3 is TGTGCCAGCAGCTTAGCTGCAGGGGCGAATGAGCAGTTCTTC. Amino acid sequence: CASSLAAGANEQFF.

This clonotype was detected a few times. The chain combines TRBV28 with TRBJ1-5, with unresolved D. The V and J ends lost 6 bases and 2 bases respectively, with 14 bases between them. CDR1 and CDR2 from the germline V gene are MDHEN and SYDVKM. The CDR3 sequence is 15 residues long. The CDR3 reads CASSSLLDGNQPQHF. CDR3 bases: TGTGCCAGCAGCTCCCTCCTAGACGGCAATCAGCCCCAGCATTTT.

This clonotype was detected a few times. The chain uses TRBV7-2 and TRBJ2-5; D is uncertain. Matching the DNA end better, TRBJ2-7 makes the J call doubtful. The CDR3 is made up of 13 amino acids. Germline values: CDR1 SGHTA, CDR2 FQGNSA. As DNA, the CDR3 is TGTGCCAGCAGCCCGGCCGTAGACGTCGAGCAGTACTTC. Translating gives CASSPAVDVEQYF.

Here the CDR3 DNA reads TGTGCCAGCAGCTTACTCGCAGGGTCGAACACTGAAGCTTTCTTT. Protein sequence: CASSLLAGSNTEAFF. The chain links TRBV7-3 to TRBJ1-1; tentatively, D is TRBD1 (5 bases). V lost 2 bases to trimming and J lost 1 base, with 11 bases between them. The CDR3 is 15 amino acids. CDR1 and CDR2 (germline): SGHTA, FQGTGA.

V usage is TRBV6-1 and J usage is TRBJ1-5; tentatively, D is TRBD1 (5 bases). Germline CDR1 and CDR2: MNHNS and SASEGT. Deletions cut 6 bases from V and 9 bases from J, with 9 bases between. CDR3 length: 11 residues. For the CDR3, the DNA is TGTGCCAGCAGACAGGCGTGGCCCCAGCATTTT. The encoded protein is CASRQAWPQHF.

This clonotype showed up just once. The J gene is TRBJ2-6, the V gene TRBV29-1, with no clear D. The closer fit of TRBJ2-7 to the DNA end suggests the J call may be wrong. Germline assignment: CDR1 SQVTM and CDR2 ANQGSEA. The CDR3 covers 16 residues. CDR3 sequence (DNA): TGCAGCGTTAGTCCCCCTTTAGCAGGACCTACGGGTGAGCAGTACTTC. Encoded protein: CSVSPPLAGPTGEQYF.

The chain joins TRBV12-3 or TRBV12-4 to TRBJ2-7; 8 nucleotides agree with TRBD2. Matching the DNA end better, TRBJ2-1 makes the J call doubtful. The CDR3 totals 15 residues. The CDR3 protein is CASSLVAGPYNEQFF. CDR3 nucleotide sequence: TGTGCCAGCAGTTTAGTAGCGGGGCCTTACAATGAGCAGTTCTTC.

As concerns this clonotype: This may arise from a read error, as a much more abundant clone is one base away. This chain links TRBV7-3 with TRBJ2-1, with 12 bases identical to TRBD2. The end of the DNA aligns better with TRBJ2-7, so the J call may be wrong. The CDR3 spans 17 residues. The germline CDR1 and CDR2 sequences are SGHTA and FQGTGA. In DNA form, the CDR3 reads TGTGCCAGCAGCTTAAGGCCTAGCGGGGGGGTGGGCAATGAGCAGTACTTC. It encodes CASSLRPSGGVGNEQYF.

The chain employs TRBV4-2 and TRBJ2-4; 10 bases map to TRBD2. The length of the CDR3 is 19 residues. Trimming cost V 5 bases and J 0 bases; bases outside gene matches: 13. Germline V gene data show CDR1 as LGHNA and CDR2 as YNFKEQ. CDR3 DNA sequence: TGTGCCAGCAGCTTGGCTAGCGGGAGTCCCAGCCTAGCCAAAAACATTCAGTACTTC. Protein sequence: CASSLASGSPSLAKNIQYF.

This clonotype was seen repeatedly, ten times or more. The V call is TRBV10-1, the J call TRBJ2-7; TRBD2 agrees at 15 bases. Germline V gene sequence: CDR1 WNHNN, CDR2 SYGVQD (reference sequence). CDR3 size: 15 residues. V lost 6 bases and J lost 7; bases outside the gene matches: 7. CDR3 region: CASSTGTSGRMEQYF. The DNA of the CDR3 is TGCGCCAGCAGCACCGGGACTAGCGGGAGGATGGAGCAGTACTTC.

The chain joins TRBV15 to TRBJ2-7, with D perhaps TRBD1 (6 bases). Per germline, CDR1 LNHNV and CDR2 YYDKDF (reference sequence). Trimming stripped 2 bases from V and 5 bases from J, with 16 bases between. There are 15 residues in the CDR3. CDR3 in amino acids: CATSRIQGPAHEQYF. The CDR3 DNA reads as TGTGCCACCAGCAGAATACAGGGACCGGCCCACGAGCAGTACTTC.

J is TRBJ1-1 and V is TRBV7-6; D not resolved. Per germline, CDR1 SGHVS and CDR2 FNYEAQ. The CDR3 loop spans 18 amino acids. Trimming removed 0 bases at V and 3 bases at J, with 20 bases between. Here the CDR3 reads CASSLAGPRHGGDTEAFF. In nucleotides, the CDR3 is TGTGCCAGCAGCTTAGCTGGGCCCCGCCATGGAGGTGACACTGAAGCTTTCTTT.

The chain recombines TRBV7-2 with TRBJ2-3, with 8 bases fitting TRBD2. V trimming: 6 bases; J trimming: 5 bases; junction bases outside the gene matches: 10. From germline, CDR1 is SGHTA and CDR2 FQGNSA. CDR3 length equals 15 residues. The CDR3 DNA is TGTGCCAGCAGTTCAAGCGGGAGTCTTGGAGATACGCAGTATTTT. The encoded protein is CASSSSGSLGDTQYF.

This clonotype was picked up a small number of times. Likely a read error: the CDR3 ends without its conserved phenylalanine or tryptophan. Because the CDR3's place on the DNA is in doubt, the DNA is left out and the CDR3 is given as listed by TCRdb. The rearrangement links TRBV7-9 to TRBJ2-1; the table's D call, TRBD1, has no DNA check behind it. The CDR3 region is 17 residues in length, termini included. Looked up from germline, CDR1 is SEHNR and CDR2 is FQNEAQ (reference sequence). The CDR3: CASSLENSGVDGYTFGS.

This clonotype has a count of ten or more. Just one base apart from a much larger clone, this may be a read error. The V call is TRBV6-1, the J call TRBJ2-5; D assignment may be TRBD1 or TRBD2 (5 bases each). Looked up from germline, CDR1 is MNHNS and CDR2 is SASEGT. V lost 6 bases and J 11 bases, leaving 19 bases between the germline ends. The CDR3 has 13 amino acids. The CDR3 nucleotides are TGTGCCAGCAGCCTTGACTGGGGGTCAGGGCAGTACTTC. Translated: CASSLDWGSGQYF.